Listed below are T cell receptor beta chains from one sample, sequenced in a study of shared clonotypes between healthy human individuals. TCRdb's table, derived via immunoSEQ multiplex PCR, lists solely in-frame clones and lacks some. The sample lists about 1.5 million clones, roughly 96% occurring once. What was sequenced was naive CD4+ T cells sorted from blood. Receptor source: a man aged 25-45 years in good health. CDR3s leave out the opening cysteine and the closing phenylalanine or tryptophan. Fields, in order: V gene, J gene, CDR3 protein.

TRBV11-2	TRBJ2-7	ASSKNRGRF
TRBV7-3	TRBJ2-1	ASSPQPDNEQF
TRBV6-1	TRBJ2-1	ASSPRPAGPNKQF
TRBV28	TRBJ1-5	ASSLTPGLTWNQPQH
TRBV19	TRBJ1-1	ASMDIAHEAF
TRBV13	TRBJ2-7	ASSLGPQQVPIIYEQY
TRBV7-8	TRBJ2-1	ASSLERPFNEQF
TRBV4-1	TRBJ1-3	ASSPGPSSGNTIY
TRBV5-1	TRBJ2-5	ASSHSGTTETQY
TRBV2	TRBJ2-3	APGGGDSNTDTQY
TRBV21-1	TRBJ2-2	ASSKRLEVGRALNTGELF
TRBV6-5	TRBJ1-1	ASSLLGGNTEAF
TRBV27	TRBJ2-2	ASSRLAGGLTGELF
TRBV29-1	TRBJ2-7	SVAVAGGLSYEQY
TRBV2	TRBJ1-5	ASSLGQGNQPQH
TRBV6-1	TRBJ2-5	ASGPLAGVETQY
TRBV5-4	TRBJ1-2	ASSQVSSGGANYGYT
TRBV7-7	TRBJ2-5	ASSVSLGERQTQY
TRBV13	TRBJ2-7	ASSLSGKQY
TRBV20-1	TRBJ2-7	SASLAYEQY
TRBV5-1	TRBJ2-3	ASSLGPGQGATDTQY
TRBV7-6	TRBJ2-5	ASRTSGQETQY
TRBV10-3	TRBJ2-2	AISELPGGELF
TRBV28	TRBJ2-7	ASSFQLGLAGLSYEQY
TRBV5-4	TRBJ2-5	ASSQGLAGVEETQY
TRBV30	TRBJ1-4	AWSVQGFEKLF
TRBV27	TRBJ1-2	ASSYGAGPYGYT
TRBV11-2	TRBJ2-5	ASSFSHQETQY
TRBV6-6	TRBJ2-3	ASSPSDTQY
TRBV11-2	TRBJ1-3	ASSPRPTSGNTIY
TRBV5-1	TRBJ1-5	ASSSSPNQPQH
TRBV2	TRBJ2-5	ASNAGTPRY
TRBV5-4	TRBJ2-3	ASSLGTSGRTDTQY
TRBV27	TRBJ2-6	ASSNLGSGANVLT
TRBV27	TRBJ2-1	ASSPRLAVNEQF
TRBV5-4	TRBJ2-5	ASSLKTNQETQY
TRBV9	TRBJ2-1	ASSRLGFLADEQF
TRBV7-9	TRBJ2-7	ASSLGDRGLRSYEQY
TRBV7-3	TRBJ2-3	ASSPNPRDTQY
TRBV11-2	TRBJ2-2	ASSIIRGATGELF
TRBV5-1	TRBJ2-1	ASTPTGTAYNEQF
TRBV29-1	TRBJ2-7	SAPYWDRSRYEQY
TRBV5-1	TRBJ2-1	ASSLLLGGGPYEQF
TRBV9	TRBJ2-3	ASSVLQGGTDTQY
TRBV28	TRBJ2-1	ASSTLAGAFIDEQF
TRBV7-9	TRBJ2-1	ASSRLAGGSSYNEQF
TRBV4-1	TRBJ2-2	ASSQSLLAGATGELF